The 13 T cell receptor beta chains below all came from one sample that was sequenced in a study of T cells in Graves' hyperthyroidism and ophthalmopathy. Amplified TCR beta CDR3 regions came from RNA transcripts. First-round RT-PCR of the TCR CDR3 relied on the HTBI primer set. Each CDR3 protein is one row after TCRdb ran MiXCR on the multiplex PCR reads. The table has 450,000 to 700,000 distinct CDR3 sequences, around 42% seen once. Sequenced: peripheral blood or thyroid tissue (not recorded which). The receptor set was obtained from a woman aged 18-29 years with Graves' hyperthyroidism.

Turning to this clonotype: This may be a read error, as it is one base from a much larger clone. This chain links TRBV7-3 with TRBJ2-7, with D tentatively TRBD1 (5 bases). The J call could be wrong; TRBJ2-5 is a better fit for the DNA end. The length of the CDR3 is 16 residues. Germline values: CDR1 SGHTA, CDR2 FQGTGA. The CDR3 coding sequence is TGCGCCAGCAGCCATTCTCTCGTTAAAGGGGTGGGGACCCAGTACTTC. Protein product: CASSHSLVKGVGTQYF.

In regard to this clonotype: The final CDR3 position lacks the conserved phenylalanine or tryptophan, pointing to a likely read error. This chain's CDR3 is CSGRTGFYKQYY. DNA of the CDR3: TGCAGCGGCAGGACAGGGTTCTACAAGCAGTACTAC. The chain carries TRBV29-1 and TRBJ2-7; 8 nucleotides match TRBD1. The germline V gene encodes CDR1 SQVTM and CDR2 ANQGSEA. This CDR3 has 12 amino acids.

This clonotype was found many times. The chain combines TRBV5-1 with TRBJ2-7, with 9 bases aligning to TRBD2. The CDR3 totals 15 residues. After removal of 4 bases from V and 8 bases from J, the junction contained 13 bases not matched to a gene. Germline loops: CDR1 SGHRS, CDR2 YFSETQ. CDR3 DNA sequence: TGCGCCAGCAGCCCTACCGAAGCGGGAGGCCGCAAGCAGTACTTC. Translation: CASSPTEAGGRKQYF.

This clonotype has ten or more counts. DNA for the CDR3: TGTGCCAGCAGGGGGGGCATTAATTCACCCCTCCACTTT. Translation gives CASRGGINSPLHF. V is TRBV6-5 and J is TRBJ1-6, with a tentative D call TRBD1 (6 bases). The CDR3 loop spans 13 amino acids. The germline V and J ends were trimmed by 6 bases and 6 bases, with 9 bases remaining between them. In germline, CDR1 is MNHEY, CDR2 SVGAGI.

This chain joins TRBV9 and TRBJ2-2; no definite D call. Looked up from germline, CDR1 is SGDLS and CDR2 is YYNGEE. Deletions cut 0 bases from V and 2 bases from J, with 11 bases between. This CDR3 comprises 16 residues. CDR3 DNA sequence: TGTGCCAGCAGCGTAGCTGTCGGTACCAACACCGGGGAGCTGTTTTTT. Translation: CASSVAVGTNTGELFF. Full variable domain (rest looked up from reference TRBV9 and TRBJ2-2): DSGVTQTPKHLITATGQRVTLRCSPRSGDLSVYWYQQSLDQGLQFLIQYYNGEERAKGNILERFSAQQFPDLHSELNLSSLELGDSALYFCASSVAVGTNTGELFFGEGSRLTVL.

The CDR3 DNA reads TGTGCCAGCAGTTCAGGGGTATTGCCCTACGAGCAGTACTTC. Translation: CASSSGVLPYEQYF. The chain links TRBV6-5 to TRBJ2-7; perhaps TRBD1 as D (6 bases). There are 14 residues in the CDR3. Trimming took off 4 bases at V and 2 bases at J, with 12 bases between the two ends. CDR1 and CDR2 (germline): MNHEY, SVGAGI.

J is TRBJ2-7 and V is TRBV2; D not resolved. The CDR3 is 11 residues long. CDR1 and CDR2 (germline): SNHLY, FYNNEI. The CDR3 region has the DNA TGTGCTGCTCGAGGCCCCTACGAGCAGTACTTC. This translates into CAARGPYEQYF.

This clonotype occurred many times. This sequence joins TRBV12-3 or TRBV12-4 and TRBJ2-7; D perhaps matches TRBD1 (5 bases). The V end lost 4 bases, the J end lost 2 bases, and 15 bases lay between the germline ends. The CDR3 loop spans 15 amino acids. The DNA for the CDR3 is TGTGCCAGCAGTTCAGGGCCCCGTGACCCCTACGAGCAGTACTTC. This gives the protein CASSSGPRDPYEQYF.

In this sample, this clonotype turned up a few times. This chain's CDR3 is CATSRIAGGEVTNEKLFF. The CDR3 DNA reads TGTGCCACCAGCAGAATAGCAGGGGGCGAAGTAACTAATGAAAAACTGTTTTTT. This rearrangement joins TRBV15 to TRBJ1-4; 8 positions agree with TRBD1. This CDR3 contains 18 residues. V shed 2 bases, J shed 1 base, and the junction held 9 bases outside the gene matches. The germline V gene encodes CDR1 LNHNV and CDR2 YYDKDF (reference sequence).

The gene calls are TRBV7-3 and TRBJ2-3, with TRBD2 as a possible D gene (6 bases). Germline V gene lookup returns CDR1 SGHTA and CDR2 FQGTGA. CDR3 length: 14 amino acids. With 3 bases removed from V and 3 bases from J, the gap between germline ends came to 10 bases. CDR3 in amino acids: CASSFRELTDTQYF. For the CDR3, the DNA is TGTGCCAGCAGCTTCCGGGAGTTGACAGATACGCAGTATTTT.

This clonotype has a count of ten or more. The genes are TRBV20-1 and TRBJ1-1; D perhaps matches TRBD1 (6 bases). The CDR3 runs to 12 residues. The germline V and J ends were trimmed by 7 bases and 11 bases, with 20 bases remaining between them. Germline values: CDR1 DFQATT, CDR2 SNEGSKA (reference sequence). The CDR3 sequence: CSVSTGNVVAFF. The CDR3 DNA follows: TGCAGTGTCTCAACAGGGAATGTAGTCGCTTTCTTT.

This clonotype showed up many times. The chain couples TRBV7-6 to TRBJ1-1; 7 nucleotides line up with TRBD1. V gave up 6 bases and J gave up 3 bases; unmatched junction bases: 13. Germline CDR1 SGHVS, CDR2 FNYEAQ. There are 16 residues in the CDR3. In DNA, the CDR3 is TGTGCCAGCAGTGACAGGGTCTTAGTTAGTCACACTGAAGCTTTCTTT. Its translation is CASSDRVLVSHTEAFF.

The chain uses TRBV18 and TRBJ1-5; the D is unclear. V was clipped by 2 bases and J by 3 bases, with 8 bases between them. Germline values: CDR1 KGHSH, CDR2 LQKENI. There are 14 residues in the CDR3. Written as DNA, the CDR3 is TGTGCCAGCTCACCAGGGCTGAACAATCAGCCCCAGCATTTT. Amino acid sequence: CASSPGLNNQPQHF. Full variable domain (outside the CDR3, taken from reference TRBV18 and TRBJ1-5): NAGVMQNPRHLVRRRGQEARLRCSPMKGHSHVYWYRQLPEEGLKFMVYLQKENIIDESGMPKERFSAEFPKEGPSILRIQQVVRGDSAAYFCASSPGLNNQPQHFGDGTRLSIL.